These 25 T cell receptor beta chains share one sample of origin, sequenced in a study of blood T cell repertoires in COVID-19. Using immunoSEQ multiplex PCR, the repertoire was profiled, and TCRdb retains in-frame clones only, with some absent. Found here are fewer than 250,000 clones, roughly nine tenths of them singletons; the top ten hold around 1.1%. Material for sequencing was peripheral blood. The source of these receptors is a young man with acute or convalescent COVID-19.

V gene TRBV11-2 combines with J gene TRBJ2-1; 10 bases align to TRBD2. The germline gives CDR1 SGHAT, CDR2 FQNNGV. The length of the CDR3 is 16 residues. Trimming at V came to 8 bases and at J to 1 base, leaving 8 bases not matched to a gene. The chain's CDR3 is CASVLAGVGSYNEQFF. Here the CDR3 DNA reads TGTGCCAGCGTTCTAGCGGGAGTGGGATCCTACAATGAGCAGTTCTTC.

This rearrangement joins TRBV19 to TRBJ2-7; D possibly corresponds to TRBD1 (6 bases). From germline, CDR1 is LNHDA and CDR2 SQIVND (reference sequence). This CDR3 region has 14 residues. V dropped 6 bases and J dropped 0 bases, with 12 bases sitting between them. CDR3 DNA sequence: TGTGCCAGTAGCTGGGGGCGGTCCTCCTACGAGCAGTACTTC. It is translated as CASSWGRSSYEQYF. Full variable domain (missing parts from reference TRBV19 and TRBJ2-7): DGGITQSPKYLFRKEGQNVTLSCEQNLNHDAMYWYRQDPGQGLRLIYYSQIVNDFQKGDIAEGYSVSREKKESFPLTVTSAQKNPTAFYLCASSWGRSSYEQYFGPGTRLTVT.

The CDR3: CASSLTGGQPQHF. CDR3 nucleotides: TGTGCCAGCAGTTTGACAGGGGGTCAGCCCCAGCATTTT. The V call is TRBV28, the J call TRBJ1-5; 9 nucleotides match TRBD1. Trimming removed 3 bases from V and 6 bases from J; junction bases left unmatched: 0. CDR1 is MDHEN, CDR2 SYDVKM, per germline. CDR3 length: 13 residues.

V is TRBV9 and J is TRBJ1-1, with D possibly matching TRBD1 (6 bases). The CDR3 runs to 14 residues. In germline, CDR1 is SGDLS, CDR2 YYNGEE. V lost 0 bases to trimming and J lost 1 base, with 7 bases between them. The CDR3 region is CASSVGGQNTEAFF. The DNA of the CDR3 is TGTGCCAGCAGCGTAGGGGGACAGAACACTGAAGCTTTCTTT.

The chain employs TRBV5-1 and TRBJ2-7, with D uncertain. This CDR3 has 16 residues. Deletions cut 0 bases from V and 0 bases from J, with 13 bases between. Germline values: CDR1 SGHRS, CDR2 YFSETQ. The CDR3 bases are TGCGCCAGCAGCTTGGTTCCTGTATCCAGCTCCTACGAGCAGTACTTC. Protein product: CASSLVPVSSSYEQYF.

The V and J genes are TRBV19 and TRBJ2-5; 11 nucleotides agree with TRBD1. Germline lookup yields CDR1 LNHDA and CDR2 SQIVND (reference sequence). The CDR3 spans 14 residues. V was clipped by 6 bases and J by 4 bases; unmatched bases: 4. The DNA of the CDR3 is TGTGCCAGTAGCCCCGGGACAGGGGGAGAGACCCAGTACTTC. The encoded protein is CASSPGTGGETQYF.

This clone was seen once. This sequence joins TRBV7-2 and TRBJ1-4, with D possibly TRBD1 on 5 matching bases. Germline lookup yields CDR1 SGHTA and CDR2 FQGNSA. This CDR3 has 16 residues. The V and J ends lost 5 bases and 3 bases respectively, with 16 bases between them. CDR3 region: CASSRKGDYANEKLFF. CDR3 DNA sequence: TGTGCCAGCAGCCGTAAAGGGGATTACGCTAATGAAAAACTGTTTTTT.

This clone is a singleton in its sample. Other DNA sequences within the sample encode an identical CDR3. The chain is built from TRBV30 and TRBJ2-7; D unclear. From germline, CDR1 is GTSNPN and CDR2 SVGIG (reference sequence). V was shortened by 3 bases and J by 1 base, with 4 bases between the two germline ends. The CDR3 consists of 11 residues. The CDR3 protein is CAWSRSYEQYF. DNA of the CDR3: TGTGCCTGGAGCCGGTCCTACGAGCAGTACTTC.

This chain uses TRBV20-1 with TRBJ1-6, with a possible D match to TRBD1 (5 bases). The CDR3 covers 13 residues. Between the trimmed V and J ends, which lost 3 bases and 7 bases, there was a span of 10 bases. Germline assignment: CDR1 DFQATT and CDR2 SNEGSKA (reference sequence). The CDR3 DNA is TGCAGTGCTAGTTACGGGGGAAATTCACCCCTCCACTTT. It is translated as CSASYGGNSPLHF.

This chain uses TRBV5-1 with TRBJ2-1; no definite D call. The V gene's germline CDR1 is SGHRS and CDR2 YFSETQ. The CDR3 is made up of 12 amino acids. Between the trimmed V and J ends, which lost 1 base and 5 bases, there was a span of 4 bases. For the CDR3, the DNA is TGCGCCAGCAGCTTGAGAGACAATGAGCAGTTCTTC. Amino acid sequence: CASSLRDNEQFF.

In nucleotides, the CDR3 is TGTGCCAGCAGTCCGAGCATGGTTGGAAACACCATATATTTT. This encodes CASSPSMVGNTIYF. This chain links TRBV6-5 with TRBJ1-3; no clear D. Germline values: CDR1 MNHEY, CDR2 SVGAGI. This CDR3 region has 14 residues. V was clipped by 5 bases and J by 3 bases, with 11 bases between them.

The gene calls are TRBV7-6 and TRBJ1-5; the D is unclear. CDR1 is SGHVS and CDR2 is FNYEAQ in the germline V gene. V was trimmed by 1 base and J by 2 bases, leaving 15 bases between them. The CDR3 loop spans 17 amino acids. The CDR3 loop reads CASSLEAGLGGNQPQHF. CDR3 coding DNA: TGTGCCAGCAGCTTAGAGGCAGGTTTGGGTGGCAATCAGCCCCAGCATTTT.

The chain is built from TRBV5-4 and TRBJ2-7; D perhaps matches TRBD2 (5 bases). With 3 bases removed from V and 7 bases from J, the gap between germline ends came to 8 bases. The CDR3 is made up of 11 amino acids. The germline CDR1 and CDR2 sequences are SGHNT and YYREEE (reference sequence). In DNA form, the CDR3 reads TGTGCCAGCAGCTCGACGGGGGAGCAGTACTTC. This codes for CASSSTGEQYF.

This clone has just one count. This chain links TRBV15 with TRBJ2-7, with a possible D match to TRBD2 (5 bases). With 5 bases removed from V and 5 bases from J, the gap between germline ends came to 16 bases. The CDR3 loop spans 14 amino acids. Germline V CDR1 and CDR2: LNHNV, YYDKDF (reference sequence). The chain's CDR3 is CATSPEEGGHEQYF. The CDR3 DNA follows: TGTGCCACCAGCCCTGAAGAAGGCGGGCACGAGCAGTACTTC.

The chain employs TRBV29-1 and TRBJ2-4; D might be TRBD2 (5 bases). This CDR3 is built from 13 residues. Germline CDR1 reads SQVTM; CDR2 reads ANQGSEA. V dropped 7 bases and J dropped 6 bases, with 16 bases sitting between them. The CDR3 DNA reads TGCAGCGCGATACTAGGCGGAGGAAACATTCAGTACTTC. Its translation: CSAILGGGNIQYF.

The rearrangement links TRBV30 to TRBJ1-4; tentative D call: TRBD1 (5 bases). Trimming left V 4 bases short and J 0 bases short, with 9 bases between. There are 14 residues in the CDR3. CDR1 GTSNPN and CDR2 SVGIG come from the germline V gene (reference sequence). CDR3: CAWKGSATNEKLFF. CDR3 nucleotides: TGTGCCTGGAAGGGGTCTGCAACTAATGAAAAACTGTTTTTT.

The chain recombines TRBV18 with TRBJ2-5; 8 bases match TRBD1. The V and J ends lost 3 bases and 2 bases, in that order; junction bases with no gene match: 5. The CDR3 contains 15 residues. CDR1 and CDR2 (germline): KGHSH, LQKENI. CDR3 DNA: TGTGCCAGCTCACCCCGGACAGGGTCACAAGAGACCCAGTACTTC. Its translation: CASSPRTGSQETQYF.

The chain combines TRBV15 with TRBJ2-3, with 10 bases lining up with TRBD1. The CDR3 covers 15 residues. Germline assignment: CDR1 LNHNV and CDR2 YYDKDF (reference sequence). Unmatched junction bases numbered 1, after V lost 1 base and J lost 3 bases. CDR3 sequence (DNA): TGTGCCACCAGCAGAGGGGACAGGGGTACAGATACGCAGTATTTT. Amino acid sequence: CATSRGDRGTDTQYF.

This clone was picked up a small number of times. The CDR3 DNA reads TGTGCCTGGACTGGACAGTATAGCAATCAGCCCCAGCATTTT. Translated, it gives CAWTGQYSNQPQHF. The V and J genes are TRBV30 and TRBJ1-5; a weak D match, TRBD1 (6 bases). The V gene lost 4 bases and the J gene lost 0 bases, with 10 bases spanning the gap. CDR1 GTSNPN and CDR2 SVGIG come from the germline V gene (reference sequence). The CDR3 has 14 amino acids.

Concerning this clone: Other DNA sequences in this sample translate to the same CDR3. The gene calls are TRBV27 and TRBJ1-5, with a possible D match to TRBD1 (6 bases). The CDR3 totals 14 residues. The V end lost 2 bases, the J end lost 2 bases, and 7 bases lay between the germline ends. Germline-derived CDR1 and CDR2 are MNHEY and SMNVEV (reference sequence). The CDR3, as DNA: TGTGCCAGCAGTTTAGCAGGGGGCAATCAGCCCCAGCATTTT. This translates into CASSLAGGNQPQHF.

The rearrangement links TRBV6-1 to TRBJ1-1, with TRBD1 identical over 10 bases. The trim removed 2 bases at V and 5 bases at J, leaving 8 bases unmatched. The CDR3 consists of 16 residues. Germline V CDR1 and CDR2: MNHNS, SASEGT. The CDR3 coding sequence is TGTGCCAGCAGTGAATCACCGGGACAGGGGAGGACTGAAGCTTTCTTT. Translation: CASSESPGQGRTEAFF.

Points on this clone: Other DNA sequences within the sample encode an identical CDR3. J is TRBJ1-1 and V is TRBV18; 7 nucleotides agree with TRBD1. From germline, CDR1 is KGHSH and CDR2 LQKENI. V shed 3 bases and J 7 bases; nucleotides not matched to a gene: 2. The length of the CDR3 is 12 residues. CDR3 protein: CASSPRTGEAFF. The DNA for the CDR3 is TGTGCCAGCTCACCTAGGACAGGTGAAGCTTTCTTT.

The rearrangement uses TRBV23-1 and TRBJ2-7, with a weak D call TRBD2 (6 bases). TRBV23-1 is identified as an open reading frame with a role that is uncertain. V gave up 5 bases and J gave up 3 bases, with 26 bases separating them. The CDR3 has 18 amino acids. CDR3 in amino acids: CASSITLNGRGRNYEQYF. CDR3 coding DNA: TGCGCCAGCAGTATTACCCTCAATGGGCGGGGCAGGAACTACGAGCAGTACTTC.

This clone was seen only once. This chain joins TRBV29-1 and TRBJ2-2; 12 positions match TRBD2. The CDR3 has 15 amino acids. V was clipped by 3 bases and J by 5 bases; unmatched bases: 4. Germline CDR1 and CDR2: SQVTM and ANQGSEA. The CDR3 here is CSVERLAGATGELFF. In DNA form, the CDR3 reads TGCAGCGTTGAGAGACTAGCGGGAGCTACCGGGGAGCTGTTTTTT.

CDR3 region: CASSWGQNNEKLFF. CDR3 coding DNA: TGCGCCAGCAGCTGGGGACAGAATAATGAAAAACTGTTTTTT. This chain joins TRBV5-1 and TRBJ1-4; TRBD1 matches 7 bases. Looked up from germline, CDR1 is SGHRS and CDR2 is YFSETQ. The junction had 3 bases not matched to a gene; V was cut back by 3 bases and J by 4 bases. The CDR3 extends over 14 amino acids.